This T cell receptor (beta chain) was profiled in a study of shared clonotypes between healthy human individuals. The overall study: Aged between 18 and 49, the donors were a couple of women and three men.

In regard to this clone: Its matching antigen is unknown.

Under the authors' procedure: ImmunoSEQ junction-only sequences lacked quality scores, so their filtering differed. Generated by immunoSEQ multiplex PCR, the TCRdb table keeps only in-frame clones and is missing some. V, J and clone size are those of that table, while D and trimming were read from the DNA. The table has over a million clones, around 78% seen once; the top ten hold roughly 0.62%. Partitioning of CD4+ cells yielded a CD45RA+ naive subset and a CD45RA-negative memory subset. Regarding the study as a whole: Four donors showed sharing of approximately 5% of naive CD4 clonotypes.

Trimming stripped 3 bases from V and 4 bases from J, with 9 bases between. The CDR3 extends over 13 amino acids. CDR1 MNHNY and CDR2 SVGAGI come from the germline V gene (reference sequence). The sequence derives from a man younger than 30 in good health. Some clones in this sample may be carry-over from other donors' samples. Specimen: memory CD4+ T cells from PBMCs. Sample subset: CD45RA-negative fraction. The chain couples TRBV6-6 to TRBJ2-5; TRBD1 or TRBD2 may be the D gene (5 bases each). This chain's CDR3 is CASSYGGSETQYF. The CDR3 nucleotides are TGTGCCAGCAGTTATGGGGGTTCAGAGACCCAGTACTTC.